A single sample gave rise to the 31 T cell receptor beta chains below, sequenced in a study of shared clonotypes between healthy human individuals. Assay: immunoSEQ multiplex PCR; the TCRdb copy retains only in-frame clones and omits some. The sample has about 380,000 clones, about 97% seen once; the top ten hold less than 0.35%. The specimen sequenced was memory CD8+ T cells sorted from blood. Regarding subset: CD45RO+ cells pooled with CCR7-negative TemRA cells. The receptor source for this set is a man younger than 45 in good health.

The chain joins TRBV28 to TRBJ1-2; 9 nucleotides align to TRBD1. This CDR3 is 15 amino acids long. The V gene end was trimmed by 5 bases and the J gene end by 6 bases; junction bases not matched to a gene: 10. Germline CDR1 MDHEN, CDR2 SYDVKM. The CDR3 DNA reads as TGTGCCAGCAGTCCCACGGGACAGGGAGTCGATGGCTACACCTTC. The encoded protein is CASSPTGQGVDGYTF.

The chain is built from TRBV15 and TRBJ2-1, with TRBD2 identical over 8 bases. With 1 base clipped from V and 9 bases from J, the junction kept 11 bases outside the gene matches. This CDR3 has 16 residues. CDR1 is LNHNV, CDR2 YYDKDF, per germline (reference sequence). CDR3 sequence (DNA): TGTGCCACCAGCAGAGTCATTAGCGGGACTGGGGGTGAGCAGTTCTTC. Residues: CATSRVISGTGGEQFF. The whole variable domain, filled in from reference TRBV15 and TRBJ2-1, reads DAMVIQNPRYQVTQFGKPVTLSCSQTLNHNVMYWYQQKSSQAPKLLFHYYDKDFNNEADTPDNFQSRRPNTSFCFLDIRSPGLGDTAMYLCATSRVISGTGGEQFFGPGTRLTVL.

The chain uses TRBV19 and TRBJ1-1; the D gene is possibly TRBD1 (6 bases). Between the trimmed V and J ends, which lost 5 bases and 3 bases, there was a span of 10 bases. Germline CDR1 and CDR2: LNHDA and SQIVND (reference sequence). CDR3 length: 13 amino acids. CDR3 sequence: CASSRGGHTEAFF. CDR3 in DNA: TGTGCCAGTAGTCGGGGGGGCCACACTGAAGCTTTCTTT.

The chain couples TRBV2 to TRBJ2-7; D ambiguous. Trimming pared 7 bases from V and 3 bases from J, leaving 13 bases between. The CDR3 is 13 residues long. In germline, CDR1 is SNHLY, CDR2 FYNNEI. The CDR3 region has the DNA TGTGCCAGCATTTCGACGGGCTACTACGAGCAGTACTTC. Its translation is CASISTGYYEQYF.

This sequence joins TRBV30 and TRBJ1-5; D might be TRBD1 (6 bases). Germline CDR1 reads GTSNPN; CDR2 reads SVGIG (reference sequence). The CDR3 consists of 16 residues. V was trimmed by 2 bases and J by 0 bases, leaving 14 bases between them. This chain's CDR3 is CAWSNQGIYSNQPQHF. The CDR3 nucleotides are TGTGCCTGGAGTAATCAGGGGATATATAGCAATCAGCCCCAGCATTTT.

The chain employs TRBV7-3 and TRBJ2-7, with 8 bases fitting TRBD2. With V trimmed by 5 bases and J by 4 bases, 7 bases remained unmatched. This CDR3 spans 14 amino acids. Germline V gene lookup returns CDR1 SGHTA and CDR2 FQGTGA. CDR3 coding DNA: TGTGCCAGCAGCGTAAGCGGGAGCGGGTACGAGCAGTACTTC. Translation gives CASSVSGSGYEQYF.

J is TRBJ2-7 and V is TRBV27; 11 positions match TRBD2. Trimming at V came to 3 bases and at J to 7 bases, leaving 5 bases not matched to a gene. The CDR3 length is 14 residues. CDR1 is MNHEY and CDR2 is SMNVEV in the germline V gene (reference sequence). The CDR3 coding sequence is TGTGCCAGCAGTTTTAACCTAGCGGGAGGAGAGCAGTACTTC. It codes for CASSFNLAGGEQYF.

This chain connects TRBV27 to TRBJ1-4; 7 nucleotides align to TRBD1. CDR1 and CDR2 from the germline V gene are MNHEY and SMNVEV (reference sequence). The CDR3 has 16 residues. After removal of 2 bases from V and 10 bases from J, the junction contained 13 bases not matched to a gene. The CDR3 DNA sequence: TGTGCCAGCAGTTTACTGGCGACAGGGAATATGGGAAAACTGTTTTTT. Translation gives CASSLLATGNMGKLFF.

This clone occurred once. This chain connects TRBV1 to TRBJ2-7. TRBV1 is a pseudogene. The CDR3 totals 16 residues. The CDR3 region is CTSSPDRAPSTYEQYF. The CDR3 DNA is TGCACCAGCAGCCCTGATAGGGCCCCCTCAACCTACGAGCAGTACTTC.

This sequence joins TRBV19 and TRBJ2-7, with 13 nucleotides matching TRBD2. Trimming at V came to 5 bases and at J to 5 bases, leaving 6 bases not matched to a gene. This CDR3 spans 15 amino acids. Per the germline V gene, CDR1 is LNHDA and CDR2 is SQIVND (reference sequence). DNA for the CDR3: TGTGCCAGTAGTGCCTTCGGACTAGCGGGAGACGAGCAGTACTTC. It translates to CASSAFGLAGDEQYF.

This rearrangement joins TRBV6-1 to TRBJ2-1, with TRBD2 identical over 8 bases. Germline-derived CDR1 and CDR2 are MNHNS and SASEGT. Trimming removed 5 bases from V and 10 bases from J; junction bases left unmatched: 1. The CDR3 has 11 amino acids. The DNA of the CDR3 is TGTGCCAGCAGTATAGCGGGAGAGCAGTTCTTC. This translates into CASSIAGEQFF.

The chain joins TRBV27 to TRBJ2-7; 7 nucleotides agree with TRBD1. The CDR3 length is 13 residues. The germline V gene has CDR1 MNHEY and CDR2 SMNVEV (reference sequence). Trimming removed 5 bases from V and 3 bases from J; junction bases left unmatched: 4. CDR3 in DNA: TGTGCCAGCAGTCGGGGACAGAGCTACGAGCAGTACTTC. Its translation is CASSRGQSYEQYF.

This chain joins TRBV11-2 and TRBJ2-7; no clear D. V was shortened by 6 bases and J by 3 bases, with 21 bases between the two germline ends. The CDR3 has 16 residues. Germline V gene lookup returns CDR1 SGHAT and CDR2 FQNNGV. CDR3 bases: TGTGCCAGCAGTTTTATTCCAGGCCTCCCACTCTACGAGCAGTACTTC. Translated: CASSFIPGLPLYEQYF. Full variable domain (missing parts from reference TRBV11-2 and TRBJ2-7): EAGVAQSPRYKIIEKRQSVAFWCNPISGHATLYWYQQILGQGPKLLIQFQNNGVVDDSQLPKDRFSAERLKGVDSTLKIQPAKLEDSAVYLCASSFIPGLPLYEQYFGPGTRLTVT.

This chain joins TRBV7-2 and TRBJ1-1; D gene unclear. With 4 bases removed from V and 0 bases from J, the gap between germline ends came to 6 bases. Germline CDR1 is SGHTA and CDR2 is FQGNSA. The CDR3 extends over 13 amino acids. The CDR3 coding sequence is TGTGCCAGCAGCTCTGATATGAACACTGAAGCTTTCTTT. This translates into CASSSDMNTEAFF.

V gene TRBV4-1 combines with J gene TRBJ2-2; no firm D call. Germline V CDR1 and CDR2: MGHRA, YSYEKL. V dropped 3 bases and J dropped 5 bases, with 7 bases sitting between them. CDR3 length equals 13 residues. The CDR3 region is CASSHRATGELFF. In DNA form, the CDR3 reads TGCGCCAGCAGCCATCGAGCAACCGGGGAGCTGTTTTTT.

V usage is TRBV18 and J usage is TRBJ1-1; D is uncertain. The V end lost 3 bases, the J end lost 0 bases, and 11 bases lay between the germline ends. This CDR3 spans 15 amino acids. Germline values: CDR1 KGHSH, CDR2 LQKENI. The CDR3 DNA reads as TGTGCCAGCTCACCGGAGCGAGCAATGAACACTGAAGCTTTCTTT. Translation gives CASSPERAMNTEAFF.

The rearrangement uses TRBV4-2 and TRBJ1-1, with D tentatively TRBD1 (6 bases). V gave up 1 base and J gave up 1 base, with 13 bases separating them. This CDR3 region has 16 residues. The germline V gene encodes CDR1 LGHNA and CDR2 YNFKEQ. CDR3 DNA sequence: TGTGCCAGCAGCCAAGGGTCGGGGGCGTGGAACACTGAAGCTTTCTTT. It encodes CASSQGSGAWNTEAFF.

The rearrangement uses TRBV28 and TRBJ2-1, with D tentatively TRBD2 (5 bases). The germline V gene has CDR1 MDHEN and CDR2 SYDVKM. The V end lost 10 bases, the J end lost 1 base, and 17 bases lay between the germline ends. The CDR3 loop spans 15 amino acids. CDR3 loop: CATKPGSGSYNEQFF. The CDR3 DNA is TGTGCCACCAAACCCGGGTCGGGGTCCTACAATGAGCAGTTCTTC.

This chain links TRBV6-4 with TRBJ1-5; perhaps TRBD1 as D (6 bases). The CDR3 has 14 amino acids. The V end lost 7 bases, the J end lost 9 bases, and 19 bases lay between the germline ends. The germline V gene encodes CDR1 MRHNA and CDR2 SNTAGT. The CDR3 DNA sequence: TGTGCCAGCACAGTATGGGGGGCGCGGGTGCCCCAGCATTTT. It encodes CASTVWGARVPQHF.

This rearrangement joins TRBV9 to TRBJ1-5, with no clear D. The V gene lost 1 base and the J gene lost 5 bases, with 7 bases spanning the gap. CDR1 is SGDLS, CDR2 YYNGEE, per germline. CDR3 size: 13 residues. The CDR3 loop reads CASSVSQDQPQHF. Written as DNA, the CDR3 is TGTGCCAGCAGCGTAAGTCAGGATCAGCCCCAGCATTTT.

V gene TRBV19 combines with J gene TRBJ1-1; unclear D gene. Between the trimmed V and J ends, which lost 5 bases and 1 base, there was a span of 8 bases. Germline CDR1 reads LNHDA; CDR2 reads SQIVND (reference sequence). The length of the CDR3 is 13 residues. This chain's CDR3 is CASSPRGNTEAFF. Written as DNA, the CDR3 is TGTGCCAGTAGTCCCCGGGGGAACACTGAAGCTTTCTTT.

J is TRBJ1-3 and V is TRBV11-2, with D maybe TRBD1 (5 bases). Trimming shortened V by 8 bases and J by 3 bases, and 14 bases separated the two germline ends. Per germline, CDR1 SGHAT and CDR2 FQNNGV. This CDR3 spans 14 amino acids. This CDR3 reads CASLGFRDGNTIYF. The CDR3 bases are TGTGCCAGCCTCGGATTCAGGGATGGAAACACCATATATTTT.

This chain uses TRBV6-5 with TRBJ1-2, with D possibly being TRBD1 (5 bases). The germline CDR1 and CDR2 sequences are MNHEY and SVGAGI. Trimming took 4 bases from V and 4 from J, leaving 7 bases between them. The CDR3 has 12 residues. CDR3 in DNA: TGTGCCAGCAGTTCGGGGGGCTATGGCTACACCTTC. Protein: CASSSGGYGYTF.

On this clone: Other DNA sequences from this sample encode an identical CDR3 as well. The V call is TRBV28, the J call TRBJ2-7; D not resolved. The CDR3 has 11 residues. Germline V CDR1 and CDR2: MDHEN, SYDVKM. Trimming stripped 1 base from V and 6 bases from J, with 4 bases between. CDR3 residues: CASSLFLEQYF. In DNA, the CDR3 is TGTGCCAGCAGTTTATTTCTCGAGCAGTACTTC.

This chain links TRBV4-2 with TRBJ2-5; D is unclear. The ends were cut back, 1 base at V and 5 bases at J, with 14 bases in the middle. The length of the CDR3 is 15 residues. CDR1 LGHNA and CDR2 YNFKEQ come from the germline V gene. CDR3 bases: TGTGCCAGCAGCCAAGCTACCTGGAGCCCGGAGACCCAGTACTTC. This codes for CASSQATWSPETQYF.

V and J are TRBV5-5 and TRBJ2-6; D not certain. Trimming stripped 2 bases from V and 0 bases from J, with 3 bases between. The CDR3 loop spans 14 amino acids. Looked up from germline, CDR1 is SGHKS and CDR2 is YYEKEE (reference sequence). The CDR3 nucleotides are TGTGCCAGCAGCTTAGACTCTGGGGCCAACGTCCTGACTTTC. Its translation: CASSLDSGANVLTF.

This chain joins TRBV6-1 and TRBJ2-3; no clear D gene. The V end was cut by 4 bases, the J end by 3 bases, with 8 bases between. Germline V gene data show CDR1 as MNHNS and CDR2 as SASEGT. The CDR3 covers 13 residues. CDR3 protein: CASSGAATDTQYF. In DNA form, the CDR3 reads TGTGCCAGCAGTGGGGCCGCAACAGATACGCAGTATTTT.

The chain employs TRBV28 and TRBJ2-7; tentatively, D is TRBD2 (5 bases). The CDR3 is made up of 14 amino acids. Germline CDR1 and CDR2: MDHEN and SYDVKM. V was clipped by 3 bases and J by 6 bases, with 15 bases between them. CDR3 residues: CASSFPTASLEQYF. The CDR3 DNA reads TGTGCCAGCAGTTTCCCCACCGCTAGCCTCGAGCAGTACTTC.

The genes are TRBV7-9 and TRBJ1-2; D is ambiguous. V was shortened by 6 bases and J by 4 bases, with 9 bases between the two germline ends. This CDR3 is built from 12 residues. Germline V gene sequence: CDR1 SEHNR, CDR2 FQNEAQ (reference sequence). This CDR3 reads CASRGLGYGYTF. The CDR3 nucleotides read TGTGCCAGCAGGGGGTTAGGCTATGGCTACACCTTC.

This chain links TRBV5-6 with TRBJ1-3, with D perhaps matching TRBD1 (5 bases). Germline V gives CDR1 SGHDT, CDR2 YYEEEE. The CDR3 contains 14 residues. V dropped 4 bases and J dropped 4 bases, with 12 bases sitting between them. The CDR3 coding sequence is TGTGCCAGCAGCGTAAAGGGGCAAGGAAACACCATATATTTT. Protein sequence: CASSVKGQGNTIYF.

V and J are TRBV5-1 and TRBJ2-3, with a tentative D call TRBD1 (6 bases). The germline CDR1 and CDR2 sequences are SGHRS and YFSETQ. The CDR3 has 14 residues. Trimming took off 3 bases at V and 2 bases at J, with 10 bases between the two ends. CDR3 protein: CASSSRDNTDTQYF. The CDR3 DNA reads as TGCGCCAGCAGCTCCCGGGACAACACAGATACGCAGTATTTT.